The rows below give T cell receptor beta chains drawn from one sample of a study of shared clonotypes between healthy human individuals. Libraries were prepared by immunoSEQ multiplex PCR; TCRdb keeps only in-frame clonotypes and omits some of them. The sample has approximately 1.5 million clones; 97% to 99% are singletons. The sample comprised naive CD4+ T cells sorted from blood. All receptors come from a man younger than 40 in good health. CDR3s include the opening cysteine and the closing phenylalanine or tryptophan. A D gene is named only where the DNA matches it firmly. Only part of the rows carry a size: once, few, many, or a class if the clone is expanded.

clone size | J gene | V gene | D gene | CDR3 DNA | CDR3 protein
NA | TRBJ2-5 | TRBV29-1 | NA | TGCAGCGTCTCGAAGATGTGGCACCCCCAAGAGACCCAGTACTTC | CSVSKMWHPQETQYF
NA | TRBJ2-7 | TRBV5-1 | TRBD2 | TGCGCCAGCAGCTTGACTAGCGGGAGAGAGTACGAGCAGTACTTC | CASSLTSGREYEQYF
NA | TRBJ2-3 | TRBV11-3 | TRBD2 | TGTGCCAGCAGCTTAGGGCCGGGAGGCACGCAGTATTTT | CASSLGPGGTQYF
NA | TRBJ2-2 | TRBV7-8 | NA | TGTGCCAGCAGCTTCTATTACGGCGGGGAGCTGTTTTTT | CASSFYYGGELFF
NA | TRBJ1-3 | TRBV5-4 | NA | TGTGCCAGCAGTCTTTGGGAGGGAAACACCATATATTTT | CASSLWEGNTIYF
NA | TRBJ2-6 | TRBV30 | NA | TGTGCCTGGAGTGTACGGGGTCCCTCTGGGGCCAACGTCCTGACTTTC | CAWSVRGPSGANVLTF
NA | TRBJ1-4 | TRBV10-3 | NA | TGTGCCATCAGTGATTTGTACGGAGCTAATGAAAAACTGTTTTTT | CAISDLYGANEKLFF
NA | TRBJ2-1 | TRBV7-2 | NA | TGTGCCAGCAGCTTAAGTCAGACATATTACAATGAGCAGTTCTTC | CASSLSQTYYNEQFF
NA | TRBJ2-5 | TRBV5-1 | TRBD2 | TGCGCCAGCAGCTTGGGGCAGGCCAGCGGGAGGGCAGAGACCCAGTACTTC | CASSLGQASGRAETQYF
NA | TRBJ2-3 | TRBV18 | NA | TGTGCCAGCTCACCACTTCCAGATACGCAGTATTTT | CASSPLPDTQYF
NA | TRBJ1-2 | TRBV21-1 | NA | TGTGCCAGCAGCTTCTTCTATGGCTACACCTTC | CASSFFYGYTF
NA | TRBJ2-1 | TRBV2 | NA | TGTGCCAGCAGTGACGAACAGGGAAATGAGCAGTTCTTC | CASSDEQGNEQFF
NA | TRBJ2-1 | TRBV10-3 | NA | TGTGCCATCAGTGTTCCGAGGAATGAGCAGTTCTTC | CAISVPRNEQFF
once | TRBJ2-7 | TRBV5-4 | NA | TGTGCCAGCAGCTTGAGACAGGACGGGGGCTACGAGCAGTACTTC | CASSLRQDGGYEQYF
NA | TRBJ2-3 | TRBV6-5 | NA | TGTGCCAGCAGACGGGACGTCTTATTGGATACGCAGTATTTT | CASRRDVLLDTQYF
once | TRBJ2-3 | TRBV19 | NA | TGTGCCAGTAGTATCTCACAGGGCCCAGATACGCAGTATTTT | CASSISQGPDTQYF
NA | TRBJ2-2 | TRBV18 | TRBD1 | TGTGCCAGCTCACAACTTGGACAGGGCCCAAACACCGGGGAGCTGTTTTTT | CASSQLGQGPNTGELFF
NA | TRBJ2-1 | TRBV5-1 | NA | TGCGCCAGCAGCAGGGACTCTTACAATGAGCAGTTCTTC | CASSRDSYNEQFF
NA | TRBJ2-6 | TRBV5-1 | NA | TGCGCCAGCAGCACCTTTACAGGTCCCTCCTGGTCTGGGGCCAACGTCCTGACTTTC | CASSTFTGPSWSGANVLTF
NA | TRBJ2-7 | TRBV29-1 | NA | TGCAGCGTTCGGCACCCCGGCGCCTACGAGCAGTACTTC | CSVRHPGAYEQYF
once | TRBJ1-5 | TRBV10-3 | NA | TGTGCCATCAGTGAACAGGGTTACAATCAGCCCCAGCATTTT | CAISEQGYNQPQHF
NA | TRBJ1-5 | TRBV7-2 | NA | TGTGCCAGCAGCTTCCCCCACCAGCCCCAGCATTTT | CASSFPHQPQHF
NA | TRBJ2-3 | TRBV6-1 | TRBD2 | TGTGCCAGCAAGGAGCGGGAGTATTCAGATACGCAGTATTTT | CASKEREYSDTQYF
NA | TRBJ2-1 | TRBV7-9 | TRBD2 | TGTGCCAGCGGCAAGGCTAGCGGCACATACAATGAGCAGTTCTTC | CASGKASGTYNEQFF
NA | TRBJ1-5 | TRBV19 | NA | TGTGCCAGTAGTATCGCCAGGCCGGGTAGCAATCAGCCCCAGCATTTT | CASSIARPGSNQPQHF
NA | TRBJ1-2 | TRBV6-5 | NA | TGTGCCAGCAGTTTTGGCTATGGCTACACCTTC | CASSFGYGYTF
NA | TRBJ2-5 | TRBV5-1 | NA | TGCGCCAGCAGCTCGCCCCTGGGAAGGGGGTTTATAGAGACCCAGTACTTC | CASSSPLGRGFIETQYF
NA | TRBJ2-1 | TRBV5-5 | NA | TGTGCCAGCAGCCACGGGAGCTCGAATGAGCAGTTCTTC | CASSHGSSNEQFF
NA | TRBJ1-1 | TRBV5-1 | NA | TGCGCCAGCAGCTGGACATCGAACACTGAAGCTTTCTTT | CASSWTSNTEAFF
NA | TRBJ1-4 | TRBV4-1 | TRBD1 | TGCGCCAGCAGCGTGGGACAGGTCGAAAAACTGTTTTTT | CASSVGQVEKLFF
NA | TRBJ2-3 | TRBV2 | NA | TGTGCCAGCAGGAGAGGGACAGATACGCAGTATTTT | CASRRGTDTQYF
once | TRBJ1-1 | TRBV4-3 | NA | TGCGCCAGCAGCCAAGGAGGGGGTTTTAGGACTGAAGCTTTCTTT | CASSQGGGFRTEAFF
NA | TRBJ2-7 | TRBV15 | NA | TGTGCCACCAGCAGAGATAGGGCAGGGGTAGTCTACGAGCAGTACTTC | CATSRDRAGVVYEQYF
NA | TRBJ2-7 | TRBV6-1 | NA | TGTGCCAGCAGTGAATTGCCGACGAGGGGAGAGCAGTACTTC | CASSELPTRGEQYF
NA | TRBJ2-6 | TRBV10-3 | NA | TGTGCCATCAGTTGGAACCCTGGGGCCAACGTCCTGACTTTC | CAISWNPGANVLTF
NA | TRBJ2-3 | TRBV29-1 | NA | TGCAGCGTTGGGCAGGGGTCTATTCGCACAGATACGCAGTATTTT | CSVGQGSIRTDTQYF
once | TRBJ2-5 | TRBV6-5 | NA | TGTGCCAGCAGTTACGGGATGTTGAGTCAAGAGACCCAGTACTTC | CASSYGMLSQETQYF
NA | TRBJ1-4 | TRBV27 | NA | TGTGCCAGCAGTTTACAGGGAACTAATGAAAAACTGTTTTTT | CASSLQGTNEKLFF
NA | TRBJ2-1 | TRBV9 | NA | TGTGCCAGCAGCGTAGGAGGAGGGAACAATGAGCAGTTCTTC | CASSVGGGNNEQFF
NA | TRBJ1-3 | TRBV4-1 | NA | TGCGCCAGCAGCCAAGATACGGGAGCTGGAAACACCATATATTTT | CASSQDTGAGNTIYF
NA | TRBJ1-5 | TRBV19 | NA | TGTGCCAGTAGTAATTTAAGGAGATATAGCAATCAGCCCCAGCATTTT | CASSNLRRYSNQPQHF
NA | TRBJ1-5 | TRBV6-5 | TRBD1 | TGTGCCAGCAGTTACAGGGGGCATGATCAGCCCCAGCATTTT | CASSYRGHDQPQHF
NA | TRBJ1-1 | TRBV27 | NA | TGTGCCAGCAGCGGGGGGAACCAGAACACTGAAGCTTTCTTT | CASSGGNQNTEAFF
NA | TRBJ1-4 | TRBV27 | NA | TGTGCCAGCAGTTTCCGAAGCGCAACTAATGAAAAACTGTTTTTT | CASSFRSATNEKLFF
NA | TRBJ2-1 | TRBV7-9 | TRBD2 | TGTGCCAGCAGCGGGACTATAGACGCCTACAATGAGCAGTTCTTC | CASSGTIDAYNEQFF
NA | TRBJ1-1 | TRBV6-1 | NA | TGTGCCAGCAGTTGGGACCCTTATAACACTGAAGCTTTCTTT | CASSWDPYNTEAFF
NA | TRBJ1-1 | TRBV27 | TRBD1 | TGTGCCAGCAGACTACGCGGGACAGGGGTAAGTTGGACTGAAGCTTTCTTT | CASRLRGTGVSWTEAFF
NA | TRBJ2-3 | TRBV7-3 | TRBD2 | TGTGCCAGCAGCCCCCTGGGACTAGCGGGAGGTGGAGATACGCAGTATTTT | CASSPLGLAGGGDTQYF
NA | TRBJ2-3 | TRBV11-2 | TRBD2 | TGTGCCAGCAGCCCAGGGACTAGCTTAGATACGCAGTATTTT | CASSPGTSLDTQYF
NA | TRBJ2-1 | TRBV27 | TRBD1 | TGTGCCAGCAGAGGACAGGGTAGGAGTGAGCAGTTCTTC | CASRGQGRSEQFF
NA | TRBJ2-7 | TRBV21-1 | NA | TGTGCCAGCAGCAAAGGACGGGCCCACTACGAGCAGTACTTC | CASSKGRAHYEQYF
NA | TRBJ2-1 | TRBV10-2 | NA | TGCGCCAGCCACGTCGGGAGAGCTTACAATGAGCAGTTCTTC | CASHVGRAYNEQFF
NA | TRBJ1-1 | TRBV15 | NA | TGTGCCACCAGCATTGGGGGCTTGAACACTGAAGCTTTCTTT | CATSIGGLNTEAFF
NA | TRBJ2-5 | TRBV6-6 | TRBD1 | TGTGCCAGCAGTTACGGGACAGCCTTCATCCAGTACTTC | CASSYGTAFIQYF